These 13 T cell receptor beta chains came from one sample sequenced in a study of T cells in Graves' hyperthyroidism and ophthalmopathy. Amplified TCR beta CDR3 regions derived from RNA transcripts. The HTBI primer set was used in a first-round RT-PCR of the TCR CDR3. TCRdb fed the multiplex PCR reads into MiXCR, producing one record per CDR3 protein. The table lists 750,000 to 900,000 distinct CDR3 sequences, 38% of them singletons, with 8.9% in the top ten. The sample consisted of blood. These receptors were taken from a man aged 18 to 30 with Graves' hyperthyroidism.

The table lists this clonotype with a few counts. The genes are TRBV7-8 and TRBJ2-7; 8 bases align to TRBD2. The V gene end was trimmed by 8 bases and the J gene end by 0 bases; junction bases not matched to a gene: 12. CDR3 size: 16 residues. Germline V gene data show CDR1 as SGHVS and CDR2 as FQNEAQ. CDR3 sequence (DNA): TGTGCCAGCGGACCGAGCGCGGGGGGCCTCTCCTACGAGCAGTACTTC. It is translated as CASGPSAGGLSYEQYF.

This clonotype showed up many times. This chain uses TRBV13 with TRBJ1-1; D is undetermined. The V gene lost 5 bases and the J gene lost 3 bases, with 7 bases spanning the gap. Germline CDR1 is PRHDT and CDR2 is FYEKMQ (reference sequence). This CDR3 is built from 12 residues. The CDR3 DNA is TGTGCCAGCAGCCGAGAAGACACTGAAGCTTTCTTT. This gives the protein CASSREDTEAFF.

This clonotype was found once. A read error is possible here, since a much larger clone lies one base away. This chain links TRBV15 with TRBJ2-7; the D gene is possibly TRBD2 (6 bases). The CDR3 is made up of 15 amino acids. Trimming shortened V by 7 bases and J by 2 bases, and 18 bases separated the two germline ends. Germline-derived CDR1 and CDR2 are LNHNV and YYDKDF (reference sequence). DNA for the CDR3: TGTGCCACCATCTCATGGACGGGGGATACCTACGAGCAGTACTTC. It codes for CATISWTGDTYEQYF.

A word on this clonotype: It may be a read error: a sequence one base away is much more abundant. The V and J genes are TRBV20-1 and TRBJ2-7; D uncertain. The CDR3 spans 11 residues. V lost 7 bases and J 4 bases, leaving 11 bases between the germline ends. Germline V CDR1 and CDR2: DFQATT, SNEGSKA (reference sequence). In DNA form, the CDR3 reads TGCAGTGTGACGGCGATTTACGAGCAGTACTTC. It encodes CSVTAIYEQYF.

This clonotype was seen many times. This chain joins TRBV2 and TRBJ1-6, with D possibly matching TRBD1 (5 bases). This CDR3 contains 16 residues. Trimming removed 3 bases from V and 8 bases from J, with 17 bases in between. The germline CDR1 and CDR2 sequences are SNHLY and FYNNEI. CDR3 region: CASSDIPGRGDSPLHF. For the CDR3, the DNA is TGTGCCAGCAGTGATATCCCAGGGAGGGGCGATTCACCCCTCCACTTT.

This chain uses TRBV24-1 with TRBJ1-2, with D possibly matching TRBD1 (5 bases). The germline V gene has CDR1 KGHDR and CDR2 SFDVKD. Trimming stripped 5 bases from V and 7 bases from J, with 10 bases between. This CDR3 has 12 residues. CDR3 residues: CATSGGNPGYTF. DNA for the CDR3: TGTGCCACCAGTGGGGGCAATCCTGGCTACACCTTC.

The chain joins TRBV25-1 to TRBJ2-2; D ambiguous. The CDR3 has 15 amino acids. The V end lost 6 bases, the J end lost 3 bases, and 14 bases lay between the germline ends. In germline, CDR1 is MGHDK, CDR2 SYGVNS. The CDR3 sequence: CASSPGTDYTGELFF. CDR3 DNA: TGTGCCAGCAGCCCAGGCACCGACTACACCGGGGAGCTGTTTTTT.

This clonotype showed up just a few times. J is TRBJ2-2 and V is TRBV7-9; 7 positions agree with TRBD1. CDR1 SEHNR and CDR2 FQNEAQ come from the germline V gene (reference sequence). The CDR3 consists of 14 residues. Germline trimming cut 6 bases from V and 4 bases from J; bases unmatched to any gene: 5. The DNA for the CDR3 is TGTGCCAGCAGAGCACAGGGGTCCACCGGGGAGCTGTTTTTT. Protein: CASRAQGSTGELFF. Using reference TRBV7-9 and TRBJ2-2 for the parts outside the CDR3, the full variable domain is DTGVSQNPRHKITKRGQNVTFRCDPISEHNRLYWYRQTLGQGPEFLTYFQNEAQLEKSRLLSDRFSAERPKGSFSTLEIQRTEQGDSAMYLCASRAQGSTGELFFGEGSRLTVL.

This clonotype was seen many times. CDR3 loop: CASSPSGAGANVLTF. CDR3 coding DNA: TGTGCCAGCAGCCCTTCCGGGGCTGGGGCCAACGTCCTGACTTTC. The chain recombines TRBV7-9 with TRBJ2-6; a possible D gene is TRBD2 (5 bases). V was trimmed by 5 bases and J by 2 bases, leaving 10 bases between them. There are 15 residues in the CDR3. Looked up from germline, CDR1 is SEHNR and CDR2 is FQNEAQ (reference sequence).

In this sample, this clonotype turned up many times. This sequence joins TRBV4-2 and TRBJ2-7; the D gene is possibly TRBD2 (5 bases). Germline CDR1 reads LGHNA; CDR2 reads YNFKEQ. The CDR3 consists of 13 residues. Trimming removed 2 bases at V and 4 bases at J, with 9 bases between. CDR3: CASSQREPYEQYF. As DNA, the CDR3 is TGTGCCAGCAGCCAACGGGAACCATACGAGCAGTACTTC.

In its sample, this clonotype was seen a few times. The rearrangement uses TRBV4-1 and TRBJ1-6; TRBD1 agrees at 7 bases. The CDR3 sequence is 17 residues long. Looked up from germline, CDR1 is MGHRA and CDR2 is YSYEKL. V was pared by 2 bases and J by 5 bases, with 9 bases of the junction left unmatched. CDR3 bases: TGCGCCAGCAGCCAAACGGACTACAGGGGAGATAATTCACCCCTCCACTTT. Its translation: CASSQTDYRGDNSPLHF.

This clonotype appeared many times. The chain uses TRBV15 and TRBJ1-5; a weak D match, TRBD1 (6 bases). CDR1 LNHNV and CDR2 YYDKDF come from the germline V gene (reference sequence). This CDR3 is 14 amino acids long. V was clipped by 1 base and J by 4 bases, with 8 bases between them. The CDR3 protein is CATSRGTENQPQHF. The CDR3 DNA is TGTGCCACCAGCAGAGGGACAGAAAATCAGCCCCAGCATTTT.

This chain uses TRBV20-1 with TRBJ2-5; D is uncertain. This CDR3 contains 15 residues. The germline V gene encodes CDR1 DFQATT and CDR2 SNEGSKA (reference sequence). V lost 1 base to trimming and J lost 0 bases, with 12 bases between them. CDR3 sequence reads: CSARARLGYQETQYF. As DNA, the CDR3 is TGCAGTGCTAGAGCTCGGCTAGGCTACCAAGAGACCCAGTACTTC.